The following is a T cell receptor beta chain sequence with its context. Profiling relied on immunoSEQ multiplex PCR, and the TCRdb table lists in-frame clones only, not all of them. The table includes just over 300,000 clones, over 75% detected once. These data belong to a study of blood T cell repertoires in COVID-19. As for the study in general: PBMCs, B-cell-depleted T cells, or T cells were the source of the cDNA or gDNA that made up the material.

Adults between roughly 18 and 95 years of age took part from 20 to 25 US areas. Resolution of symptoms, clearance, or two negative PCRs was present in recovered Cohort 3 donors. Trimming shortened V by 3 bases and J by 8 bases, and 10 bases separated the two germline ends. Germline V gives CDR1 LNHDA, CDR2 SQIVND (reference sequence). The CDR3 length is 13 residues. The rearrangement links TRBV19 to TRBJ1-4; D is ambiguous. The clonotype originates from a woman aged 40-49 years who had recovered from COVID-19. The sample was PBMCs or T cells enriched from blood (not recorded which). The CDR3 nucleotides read TGTGCCAGTAGTATGGCCCAATTCGAAAAACTGTTTTTT. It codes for CASSMAQFEKLFF.